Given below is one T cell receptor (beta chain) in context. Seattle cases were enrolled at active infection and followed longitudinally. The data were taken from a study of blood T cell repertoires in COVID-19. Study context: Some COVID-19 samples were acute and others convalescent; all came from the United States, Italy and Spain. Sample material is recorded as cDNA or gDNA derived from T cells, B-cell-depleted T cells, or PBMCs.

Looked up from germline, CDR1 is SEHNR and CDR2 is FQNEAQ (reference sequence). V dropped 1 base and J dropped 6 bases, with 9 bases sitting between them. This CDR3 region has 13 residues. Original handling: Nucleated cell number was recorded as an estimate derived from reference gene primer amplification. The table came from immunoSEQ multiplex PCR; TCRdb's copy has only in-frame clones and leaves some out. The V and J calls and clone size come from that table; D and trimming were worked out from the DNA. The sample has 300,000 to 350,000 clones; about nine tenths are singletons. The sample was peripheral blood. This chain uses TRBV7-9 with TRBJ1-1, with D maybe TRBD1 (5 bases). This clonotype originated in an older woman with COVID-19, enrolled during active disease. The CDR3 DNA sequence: TGTGCCAGCAGCTTAGGGGGCCAATCTGAAGCTTTCTTT. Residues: CASSLGGQSEAFF.